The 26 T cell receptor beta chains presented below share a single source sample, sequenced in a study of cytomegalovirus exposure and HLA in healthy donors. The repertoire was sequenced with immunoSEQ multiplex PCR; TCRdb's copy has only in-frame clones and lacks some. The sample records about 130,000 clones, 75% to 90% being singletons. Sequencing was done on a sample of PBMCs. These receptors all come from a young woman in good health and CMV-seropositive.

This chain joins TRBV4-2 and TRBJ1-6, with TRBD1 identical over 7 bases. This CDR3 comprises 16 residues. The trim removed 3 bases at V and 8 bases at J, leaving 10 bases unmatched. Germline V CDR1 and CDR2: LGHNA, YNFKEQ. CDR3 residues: CASSQGRTGPDSPLHF. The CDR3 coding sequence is TGTGCCAGCAGCCAGGGGAGGACAGGCCCTGATTCACCCCTCCACTTT.

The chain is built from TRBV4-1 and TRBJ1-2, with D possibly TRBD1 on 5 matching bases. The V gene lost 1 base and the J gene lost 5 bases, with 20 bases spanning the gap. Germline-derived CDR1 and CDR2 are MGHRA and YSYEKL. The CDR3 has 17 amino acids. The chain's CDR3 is CASSQVAFGAGRYGYTF. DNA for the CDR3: TGCGCCAGCAGCCAAGTGGCGTTTGGTGCAGGGCGATATGGCTACACCTTC.

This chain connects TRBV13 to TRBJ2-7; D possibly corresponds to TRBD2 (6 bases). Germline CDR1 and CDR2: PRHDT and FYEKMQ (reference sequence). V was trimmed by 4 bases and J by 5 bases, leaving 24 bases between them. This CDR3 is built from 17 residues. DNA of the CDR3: TGTGCCAGCAGCTCTAGTATCTCTTTGGAGGGTCGGAACGAGCAGTACTTC. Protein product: CASSSSISLEGRNEQYF.

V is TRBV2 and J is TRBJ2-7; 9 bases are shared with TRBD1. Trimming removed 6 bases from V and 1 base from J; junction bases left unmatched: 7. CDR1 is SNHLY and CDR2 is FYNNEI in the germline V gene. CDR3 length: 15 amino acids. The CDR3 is CASRARQGGSYEQYF. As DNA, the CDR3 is TGTGCCAGCAGAGCCAGACAGGGGGGTTCCTACGAGCAGTACTTC. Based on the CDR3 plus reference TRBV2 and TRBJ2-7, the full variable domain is EPEVTQTPSHQVTQMGQEVILRCVPISNHLYFYWYRQILGQKVEFLVSFYNNEISEKSEIFDDQFSVERPDGSNFTLKIRSTKLEDSAMYFCASRARQGGSYEQYFGPGTRLTVT.

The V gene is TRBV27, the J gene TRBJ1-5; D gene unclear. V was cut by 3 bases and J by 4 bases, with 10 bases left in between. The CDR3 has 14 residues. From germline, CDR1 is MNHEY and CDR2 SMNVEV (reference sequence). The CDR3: CASSFDILNQPQHF. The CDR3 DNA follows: TGTGCCAGCAGTTTCGACATTCTGAATCAGCCCCAGCATTTT.

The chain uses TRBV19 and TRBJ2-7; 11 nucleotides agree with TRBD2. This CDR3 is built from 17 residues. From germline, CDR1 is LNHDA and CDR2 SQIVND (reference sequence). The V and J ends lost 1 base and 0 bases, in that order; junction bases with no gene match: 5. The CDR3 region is CASSIASGGPFSYEQYF. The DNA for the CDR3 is TGTGCCAGTAGTATAGCTAGCGGGGGGCCGTTCTCCTACGAGCAGTACTTC.

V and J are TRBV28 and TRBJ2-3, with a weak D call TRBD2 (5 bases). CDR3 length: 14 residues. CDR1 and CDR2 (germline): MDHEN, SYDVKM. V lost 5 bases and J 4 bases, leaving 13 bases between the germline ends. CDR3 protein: CASSAVLDSDTQYF. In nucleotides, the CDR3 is TGTGCCAGCAGTGCCGTGTTGGACTCAGATACGCAGTATTTT.

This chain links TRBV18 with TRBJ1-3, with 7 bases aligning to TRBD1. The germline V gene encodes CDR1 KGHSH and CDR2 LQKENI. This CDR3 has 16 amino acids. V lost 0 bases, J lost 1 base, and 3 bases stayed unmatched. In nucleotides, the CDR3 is TGTGCCAGCTCACCACCGGCACAGGGGTCTGGAAACACCATATATTTT. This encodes CASSPPAQGSGNTIYF.

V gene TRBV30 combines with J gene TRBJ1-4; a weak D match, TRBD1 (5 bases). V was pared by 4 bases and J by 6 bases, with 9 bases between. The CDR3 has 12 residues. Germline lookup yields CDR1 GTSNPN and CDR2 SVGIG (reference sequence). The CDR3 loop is CAWKGWDEKLFF. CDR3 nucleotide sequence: TGTGCCTGGAAGGGGTGGGATGAAAAACTGTTTTTT.

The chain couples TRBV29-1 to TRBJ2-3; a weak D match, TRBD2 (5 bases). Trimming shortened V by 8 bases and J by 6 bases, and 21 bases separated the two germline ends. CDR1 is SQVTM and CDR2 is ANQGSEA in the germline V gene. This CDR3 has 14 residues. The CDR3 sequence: CSHRRATSRDTQYF. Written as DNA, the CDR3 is TGCAGCCATCGGCGGGCGACCTCGCGGGATACGCAGTATTTT.

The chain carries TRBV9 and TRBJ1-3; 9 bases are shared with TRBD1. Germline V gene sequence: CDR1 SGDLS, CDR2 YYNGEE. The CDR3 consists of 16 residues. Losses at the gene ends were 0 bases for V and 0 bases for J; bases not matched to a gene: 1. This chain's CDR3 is CASSVGTGASGNTIYF. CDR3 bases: TGTGCCAGCAGCGTAGGGACAGGGGCCTCTGGAAACACCATATATTTT.

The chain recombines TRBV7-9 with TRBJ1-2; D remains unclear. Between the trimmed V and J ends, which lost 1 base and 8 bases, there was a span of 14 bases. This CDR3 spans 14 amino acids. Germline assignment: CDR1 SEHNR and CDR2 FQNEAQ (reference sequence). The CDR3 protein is CASSLDRREGGYTF. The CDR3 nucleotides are TGTGCCAGCAGCTTAGATAGGAGGGAAGGAGGCTACACCTTC.

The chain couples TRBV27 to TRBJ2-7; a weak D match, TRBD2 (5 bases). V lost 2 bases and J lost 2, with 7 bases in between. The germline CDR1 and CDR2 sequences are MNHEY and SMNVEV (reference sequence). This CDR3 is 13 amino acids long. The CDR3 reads CASSLAGPYEQYF. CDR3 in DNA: TGTGCCAGCAGTTTAGCGGGTCCCTACGAGCAGTACTTC.

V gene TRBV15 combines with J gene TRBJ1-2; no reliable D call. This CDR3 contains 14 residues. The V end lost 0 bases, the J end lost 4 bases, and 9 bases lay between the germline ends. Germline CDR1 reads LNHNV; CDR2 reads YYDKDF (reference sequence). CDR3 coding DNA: TGTGCCACCAGCAGAGATAGCCGGGGCTATGGCTACACCTTC. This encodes CATSRDSRGYGYTF.

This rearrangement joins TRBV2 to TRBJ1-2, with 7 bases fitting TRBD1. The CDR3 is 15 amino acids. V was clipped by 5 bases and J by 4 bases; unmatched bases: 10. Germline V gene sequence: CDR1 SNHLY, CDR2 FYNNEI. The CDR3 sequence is CASSRQGSASYGYTF. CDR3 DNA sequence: TGTGCCAGCAGTCGACAGGGATCTGCGAGCTATGGCTACACCTTC. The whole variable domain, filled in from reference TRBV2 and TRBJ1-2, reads EPEVTQTPSHQVTQMGQEVILRCVPISNHLYFYWYRQILGQKVEFLVSFYNNEISEKSEIFDDQFSVERPDGSNFTLKIRSTKLEDSAMYFCASSRQGSASYGYTFGSGTRLTVV.

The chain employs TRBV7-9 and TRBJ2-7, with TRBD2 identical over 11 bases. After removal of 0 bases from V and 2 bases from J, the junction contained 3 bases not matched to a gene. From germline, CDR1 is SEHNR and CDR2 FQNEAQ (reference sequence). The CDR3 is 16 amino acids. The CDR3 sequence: CASSLAVTSGAYEQYF. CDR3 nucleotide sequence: TGTGCCAGCAGCTTAGCCGTGACTAGCGGGGCCTACGAGCAGTACTTC.

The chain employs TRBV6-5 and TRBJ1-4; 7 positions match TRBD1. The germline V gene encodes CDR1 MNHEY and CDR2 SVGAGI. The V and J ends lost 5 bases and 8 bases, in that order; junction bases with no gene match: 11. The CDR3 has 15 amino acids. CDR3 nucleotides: TGTGCCAGCAGTCCTGGACAGGCCGGTAGGGAAAAACTGTTTTTT. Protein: CASSPGQAGREKLFF.

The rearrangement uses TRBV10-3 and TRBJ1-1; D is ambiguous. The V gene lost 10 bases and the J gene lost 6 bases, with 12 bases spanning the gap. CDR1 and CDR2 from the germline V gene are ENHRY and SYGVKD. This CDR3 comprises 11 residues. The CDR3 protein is CATQAGPEAFF. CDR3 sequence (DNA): TGTGCCACCCAGGCGGGTCCTGAAGCTTTCTTT.

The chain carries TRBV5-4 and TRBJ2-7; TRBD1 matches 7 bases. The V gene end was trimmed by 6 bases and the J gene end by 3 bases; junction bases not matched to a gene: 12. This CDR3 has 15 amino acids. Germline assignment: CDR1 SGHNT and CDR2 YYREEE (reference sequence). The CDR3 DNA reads TGTGCCAGCAACTCCAGAGGCACAGGGGACTACGAGCAGTACTTC. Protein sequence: CASNSRGTGDYEQYF.

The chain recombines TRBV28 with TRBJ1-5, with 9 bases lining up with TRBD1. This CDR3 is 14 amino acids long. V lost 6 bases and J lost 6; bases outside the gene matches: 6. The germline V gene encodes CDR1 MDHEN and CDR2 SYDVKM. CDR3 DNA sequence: TGTGCCAGCAGCCAGGGACAGGGACGTCAGCCCCAGCATTTT. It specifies CASSQGQGRQPQHF.

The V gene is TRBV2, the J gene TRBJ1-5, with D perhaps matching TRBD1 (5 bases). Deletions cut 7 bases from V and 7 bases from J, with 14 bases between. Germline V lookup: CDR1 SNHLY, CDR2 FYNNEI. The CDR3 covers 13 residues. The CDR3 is CASTGRASQPQHF. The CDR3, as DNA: TGTGCCAGCACCGGCAGGGCGTCGCAGCCCCAGCATTTT.

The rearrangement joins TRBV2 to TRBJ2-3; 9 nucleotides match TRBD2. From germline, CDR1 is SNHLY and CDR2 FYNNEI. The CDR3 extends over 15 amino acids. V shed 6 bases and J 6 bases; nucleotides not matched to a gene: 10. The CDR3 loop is CASRQIAGVGDTQYF. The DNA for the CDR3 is TGTGCCAGCAGGCAAATAGCGGGGGTTGGGGATACGCAGTATTTT.

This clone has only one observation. DNA of the CDR3: TGTGCCAGCTCAGGGGCGGGGGGAGAGACCCAGTACTTC. Translated, it gives CASSGAGGETQYF. The genes are TRBV7-3 and TRBJ2-5; 8 bases align to TRBD2. CDR1 and CDR2 from the germline V gene are SGHTA and FQGTGA. CDR3 size: 13 residues. Trimming took 8 bases from V and 4 from J; bases not matched to a gene: 6.

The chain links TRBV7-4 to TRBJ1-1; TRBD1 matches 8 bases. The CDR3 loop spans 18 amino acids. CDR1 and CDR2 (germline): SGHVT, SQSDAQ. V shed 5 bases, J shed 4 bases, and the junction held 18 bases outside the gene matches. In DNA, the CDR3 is TGTGCCAGCAGCCCATCTCGGGTAAGCAGGGGGCTGGGCACTGAAGCTTTCTTT. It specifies CASSPSRVSRGLGTEAFF.

This CDR3 reads CASSPLRGSHNSPLHF. CDR3 DNA: TGTGCCAGCAGCCCTCTCAGGGGGTCACATAATTCACCCCTCCACTTT. This chain connects TRBV11-2 to TRBJ1-6; 7 nucleotides match TRBD1. V dropped 5 bases and J dropped 5; count of bases not matched to a gene: 9. In germline, CDR1 is SGHAT, CDR2 FQNNGV. This CDR3 comprises 16 residues. Combining the CDR3 with reference TRBV11-2 and TRBJ1-6 gives the whole variable domain EAGVAQSPRYKIIEKRQSVAFWCNPISGHATLYWYQQILGQGPKLLIQFQNNGVVDDSQLPKDRFSAERLKGVDSTLKIQPAKLEDSAVYLCASSPLRGSHNSPLHFGNGTRLTVT.

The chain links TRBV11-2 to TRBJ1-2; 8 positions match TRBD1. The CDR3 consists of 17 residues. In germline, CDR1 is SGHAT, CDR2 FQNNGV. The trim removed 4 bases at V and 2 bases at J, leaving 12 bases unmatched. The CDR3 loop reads CASSYAFVDRENYGYTF. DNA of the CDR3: TGTGCCAGCAGCTACGCATTCGTGGACAGGGAAAACTATGGCTACACCTTC.